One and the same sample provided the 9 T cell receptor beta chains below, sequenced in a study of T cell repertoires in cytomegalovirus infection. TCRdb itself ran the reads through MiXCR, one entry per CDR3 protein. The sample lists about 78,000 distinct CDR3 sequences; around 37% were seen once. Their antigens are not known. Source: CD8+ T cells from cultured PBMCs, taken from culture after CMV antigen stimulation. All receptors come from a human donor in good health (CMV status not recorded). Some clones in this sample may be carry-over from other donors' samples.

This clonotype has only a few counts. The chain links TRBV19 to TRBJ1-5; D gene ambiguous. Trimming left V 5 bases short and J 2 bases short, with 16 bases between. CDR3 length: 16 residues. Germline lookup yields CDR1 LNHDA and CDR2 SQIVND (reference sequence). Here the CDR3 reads CASSPAVEEGNQPQHF. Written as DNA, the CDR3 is TGTGCCAGTAGTCCCGCGGTGGAGGAGGGCAATCAGCCCCAGCATTTT.

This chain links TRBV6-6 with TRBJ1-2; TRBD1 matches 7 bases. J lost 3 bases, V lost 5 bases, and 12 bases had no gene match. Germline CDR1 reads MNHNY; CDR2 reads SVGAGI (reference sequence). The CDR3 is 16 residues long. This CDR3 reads CASSPQGGLDDYGYTF. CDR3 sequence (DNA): TGTGCCAGCAGTCCTCAGGGGGGGCTTGATGACTATGGCTACACCTTC.

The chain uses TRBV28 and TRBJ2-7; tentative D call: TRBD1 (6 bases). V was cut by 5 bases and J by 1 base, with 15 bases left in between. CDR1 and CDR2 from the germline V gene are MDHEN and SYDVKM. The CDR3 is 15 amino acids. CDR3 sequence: CASSPMTGRSYEQYF. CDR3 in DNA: TGTGCCAGCAGTCCAATGACAGGAAGGTCCTACGAGCAGTACTTC.

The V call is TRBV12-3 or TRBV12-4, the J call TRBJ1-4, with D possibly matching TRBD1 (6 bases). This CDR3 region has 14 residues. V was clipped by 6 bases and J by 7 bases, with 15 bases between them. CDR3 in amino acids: CASSLKRTAEKLFF. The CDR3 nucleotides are TGTGCCAGCAGCCTGAAACGGACAGCTGAAAAACTGTTTTTT.

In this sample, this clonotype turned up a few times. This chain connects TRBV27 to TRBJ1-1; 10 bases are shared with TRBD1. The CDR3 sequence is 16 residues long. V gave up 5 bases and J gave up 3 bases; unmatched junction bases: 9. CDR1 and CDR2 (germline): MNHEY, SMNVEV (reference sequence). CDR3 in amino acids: CASSLRTGGRDTEAFF. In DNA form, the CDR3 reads TGTGCCAGCAGTCTTCGGACAGGGGGAAGGGACACTGAAGCTTTCTTT.

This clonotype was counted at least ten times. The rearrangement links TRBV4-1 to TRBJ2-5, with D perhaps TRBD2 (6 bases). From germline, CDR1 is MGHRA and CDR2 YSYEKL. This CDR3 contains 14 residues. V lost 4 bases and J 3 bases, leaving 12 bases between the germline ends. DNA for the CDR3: TGCGCCAGCAGCCCCCGTGGCGGGGAAGAGACCCAGTACTTC. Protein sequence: CASSPRGGEETQYF.

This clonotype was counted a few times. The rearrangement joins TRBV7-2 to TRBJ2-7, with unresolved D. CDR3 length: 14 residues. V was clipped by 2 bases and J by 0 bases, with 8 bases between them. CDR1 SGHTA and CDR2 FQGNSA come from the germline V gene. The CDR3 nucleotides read TGTGCCAGCAGCTTATGGCAGGTCTCCTACGAGCAGTACTTC. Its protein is CASSLWQVSYEQYF. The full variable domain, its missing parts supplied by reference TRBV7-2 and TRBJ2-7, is GAGVSQSPSNKVTEKGKDVELRCDPISGHTALYWYRQSLGQGLEFLIYFQGNSAPDKSGLPSDRFSAERTGGSVSTLTIQRTQQEDSAVYLCASSLWQVSYEQYFGPGTRLTVT.

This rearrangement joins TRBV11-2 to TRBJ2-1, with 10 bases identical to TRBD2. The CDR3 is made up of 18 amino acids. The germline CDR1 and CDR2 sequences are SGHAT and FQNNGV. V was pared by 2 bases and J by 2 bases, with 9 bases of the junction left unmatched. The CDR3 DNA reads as TGTGCCAGCAGCTTATTGAGTCTAGCGGGGGAACCCTACAATGAGCAGTTCTTC. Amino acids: CASSLLSLAGEPYNEQFF.

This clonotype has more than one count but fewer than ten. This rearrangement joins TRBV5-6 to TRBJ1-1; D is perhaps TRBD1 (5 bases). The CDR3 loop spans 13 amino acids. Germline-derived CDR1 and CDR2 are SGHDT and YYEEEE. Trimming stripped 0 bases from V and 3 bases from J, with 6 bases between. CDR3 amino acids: CASSLGGDTEAFF. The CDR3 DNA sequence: TGTGCCAGCAGCTTGGGGGGGGACACTGAAGCTTTCTTT.